This T cell receptor beta chain was identified in a study of cytomegalovirus exposure and HLA in healthy donors. About the study: Inside one of the first data releases sat some 93 million unique TCRs taken from HLA-typed donors. Study-wide findings and caveats: Altogether, 170 or so TCR beta chains were recorded as cytomegalovirus-associated.

Healthy bone marrow donors formed the donor group. A note on this clone: The antigen remains undetermined. One end of the junction varies from germline; a read error may be responsible.

Germline V gene lookup returns CDR1 SSHAT and CDR2 FNYEAQ (reference sequence). CDR3 length: 14 amino acids. Primers included in the PCR were 60 Vbeta and 13 Jbeta primers. Study processing details: A later analysis counted 65 million to 90 million unique TCR beta chains, 9.5 million to 13 million shared. This table comes from immunoSEQ multiplex PCR, and its TCRdb copy is limited to in-frame clones, with some not included. V and J calls and clone size follow that table, whereas D and trimming were derived from the DNA. The data hold 150,000 to 200,000 clones, with approximately 86% observed a single time.

Specimen: PBMCs. The clonotype comes from a young woman in good health and CMV-seronegative. The chain employs TRBV7-7 and TRBJ1-6, with no clear D. In nucleotides, the CDR3 is TGTGCTAGCAGCTTATACGAGGGCCGAGCACCCCTCCACTTT. Translated: CASSLYEGRAPLHF.